This TCR beta chain originates from a study of PD-1 blockade in classical Hodgkin lymphoma. Across the whole study: Treatment was intravenous nivolumab, 3 mg/kg every 2 weeks, until progression. Whole-study findings and limits: Significantly greater TCR diversity emerged by C4D1 in CD4+ cells but not CD8+ cells. Undefined causes, possibly disease activity or prior therapy, underlie the repertoire differences. Baseline diversity resembling that of newly diagnosed patients was seen in complete responders.

Germline V gives CDR1 LGHNA, CDR2 YSLEER. V trimming: 7 bases; J trimming: 9 bases; junction bases outside the gene matches: 11. This CDR3 has 14 amino acids. Exposure to brentuximab vedotin varied, and each patient had relapsed following autologous stem cell transplantation. Worth noting for this clone: Its target is not known.

Measured with immunoSEQ multiplex PCR; TCRdb has only the in-frame clones, and not every one. The table has 20,000 to 30,000 clones, around 63% seen once. The chain couples TRBV4-3 to TRBJ2-7; TRBD1 aligns across 11 bases. The sequencing used peripheral blood mononuclear cells (PBMCs), collected at baseline. The TCR comes from a human donor with classical Hodgkin lymphoma. CDR3 amino acids: CASNAGTGGGWQYF. CDR3 DNA sequence: TGCGCCAGCAACGCCGGGACAGGGGGTGGATGGCAGTACTTC.